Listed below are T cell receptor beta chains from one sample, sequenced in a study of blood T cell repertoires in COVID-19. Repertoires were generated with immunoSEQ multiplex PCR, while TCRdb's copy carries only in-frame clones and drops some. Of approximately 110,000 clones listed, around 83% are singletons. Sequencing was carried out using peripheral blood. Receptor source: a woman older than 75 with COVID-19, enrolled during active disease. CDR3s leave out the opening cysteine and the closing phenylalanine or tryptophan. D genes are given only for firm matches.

CDR3 protein: ASTLGQGSSYEQY
D gene: TRBD1
V gene: TRBV6-6
J gene: TRBJ2-7

CDR3 protein: ASTEGTVGYGYT
D gene: TRBD1
V gene: TRBV2
J gene: TRBJ1-2

CDR3 protein: ASSDGSGTYNEQF
D gene: TRBD2
V gene: TRBV2
J gene: TRBJ2-1

CDR3 protein: ASSLQGGGANVLT
D gene: -
V gene: TRBV7-8
J gene: TRBJ2-6

CDR3 protein: ASKKGGTQNNEQF
D gene: -
V gene: TRBV28
J gene: TRBJ2-1

CDR3 protein: ASSETGSSQPQH
D gene: -
V gene: TRBV25-1
J gene: TRBJ1-5

CDR3 protein: ASSQDRGTYEQY
D gene: TRBD1
V gene: TRBV18
J gene: TRBJ2-7

CDR3 protein: ASSFTGVPETQY
D gene: -
V gene: TRBV28
J gene: TRBJ2-5

CDR3 protein: ASSLGPTRGNEQF
D gene: -
V gene: TRBV11-2
J gene: TRBJ2-1

CDR3 protein: ASSQGGAGGVSGYT
D gene: TRBD1
V gene: TRBV4-3
J gene: TRBJ1-2

CDR3 protein: ASSLTGNNSPLH
D gene: -
V gene: TRBV6-6
J gene: TRBJ1-6

CDR3 protein: ASSQGLWNTGELF
D gene: -
V gene: TRBV14
J gene: TRBJ2-2

CDR3 protein: ASSPTGSAWSDHQPQH
D gene: TRBD1
V gene: TRBV6-6
J gene: TRBJ1-5

CDR3 protein: ASSVGHEGSPLH
D gene: -
V gene: TRBV9
J gene: TRBJ1-6

CDR3 protein: ASSRIGGLDTGELF
D gene: TRBD1
V gene: TRBV18
J gene: TRBJ2-2

CDR3 protein: SASDSDSGNTIY
D gene: -
V gene: TRBV20-1
J gene: TRBJ1-3

CDR3 protein: SVAGSPTDTQY
D gene: -
V gene: TRBV29-1
J gene: TRBJ2-3

CDR3 protein: ASSLRSGTLHTDTQY
D gene: -
V gene: TRBV7-3
J gene: TRBJ2-3

CDR3 protein: ASSAQGRETQY
D gene: -
V gene: TRBV25-1
J gene: TRBJ2-5

CDR3 protein: ASSLDRASTEAF
D gene: TRBD1
V gene: TRBV4-3
J gene: TRBJ1-1

CDR3 protein: ASSQTGGAGQPQH
D gene: -
V gene: TRBV28
J gene: TRBJ1-5

CDR3 protein: SASTDTQY
D gene: -
V gene: TRBV29-1
J gene: TRBJ2-3

CDR3 protein: ASRTGTANSPLH
D gene: TRBD1
V gene: TRBV19
J gene: TRBJ1-6

CDR3 protein: ASSPPFDRVRTNEKLF
D gene: TRBD1
V gene: TRBV18
J gene: TRBJ1-4

CDR3 protein: ASSHGQGKVNEQY
D gene: TRBD1
V gene: TRBV28
J gene: TRBJ2-7

CDR3 protein: ASSVVPGATGELF
D gene: -
V gene: TRBV9
J gene: TRBJ2-2

CDR3 protein: ASSRGQGVSYEQY
D gene: TRBD1
V gene: TRBV3-1/TRBV3-2
J gene: TRBJ2-7

CDR3 protein: ASSLQGAHTEAF
D gene: -
V gene: TRBV7-9
J gene: TRBJ1-1

CDR3 protein: ASSLGLAGVTQY
D gene: TRBD2
V gene: TRBV6-5
J gene: TRBJ2-3

CDR3 protein: SASRDLGNTIY
D gene: -
V gene: TRBV20-1
J gene: TRBJ1-3

CDR3 protein: ASSLSTGTGSTDTQY
D gene: TRBD1
V gene: TRBV5-1
J gene: TRBJ2-3

CDR3 protein: ASSQESGHPYEQY
D gene: -
V gene: TRBV3-1/TRBV3-2
J gene: TRBJ2-7

CDR3 protein: ASSPEGGRGRAYTGELF
D gene: TRBD2
V gene: TRBV4-2
J gene: TRBJ2-2

CDR3 protein: ASTFGSGETQY
D gene: -
V gene: TRBV5-6
J gene: TRBJ2-5

CDR3 protein: ASSYPEAGGIQY
D gene: TRBD2
V gene: TRBV6-5
J gene: TRBJ2-4

CDR3 protein: ASSVVPQGDYGYT
D gene: -
V gene: TRBV9
J gene: TRBJ1-2

CDR3 protein: ASSLPRALDYGYT
D gene: -
V gene: TRBV7-2
J gene: TRBJ1-2

CDR3 protein: ATSRDSLLRGDTQY
D gene: -
V gene: TRBV15
J gene: TRBJ2-3

CDR3 protein: ASTTGAGEEQF
D gene: -
V gene: TRBV6-6
J gene: TRBJ2-1

CDR3 protein: ATNQDGKQETQY
D gene: -
V gene: TRBV28
J gene: TRBJ2-5

CDR3 protein: ASSYNEALNTEAF
D gene: -
V gene: TRBV6-6
J gene: TRBJ1-1

CDR3 protein: ASSPEGQGKRTEAF
D gene: TRBD1
V gene: TRBV18
J gene: TRBJ1-1

CDR3 protein: ASSTTSGRGYGYT
D gene: -
V gene: TRBV5-8
J gene: TRBJ1-2

CDR3 protein: ATSPTSGFYEQY
D gene: TRBD2
V gene: TRBV10-3
J gene: TRBJ2-7

CDR3 protein: ASSLASYNSPLH
D gene: -
V gene: TRBV7-3
J gene: TRBJ1-6

CDR3 protein: ASMGLSAHYEQY
D gene: TRBD2
V gene: TRBV6-5
J gene: TRBJ2-7

CDR3 protein: ASSSSMGGSEAF
D gene: -
V gene: TRBV18
J gene: TRBJ1-1

CDR3 protein: ASTRLGTVEQY
D gene: TRBD1
V gene: TRBV7-2
J gene: TRBJ2-7

CDR3 protein: ASRNLAGGTDTQY
D gene: TRBD2
V gene: TRBV6-5
J gene: TRBJ2-3

CDR3 protein: ASSVKDRSYEQY
D gene: TRBD1
V gene: TRBV10-1
J gene: TRBJ2-7

CDR3 protein: ASSPPGHHQPQH
D gene: -
V gene: TRBV7-9
J gene: TRBJ1-5

CDR3 protein: ASSFRVDEETQY
D gene: -
V gene: TRBV7-9
J gene: TRBJ2-5

CDR3 protein: ASSYGTATNTEAF
D gene: TRBD1
V gene: TRBV6-5
J gene: TRBJ1-1